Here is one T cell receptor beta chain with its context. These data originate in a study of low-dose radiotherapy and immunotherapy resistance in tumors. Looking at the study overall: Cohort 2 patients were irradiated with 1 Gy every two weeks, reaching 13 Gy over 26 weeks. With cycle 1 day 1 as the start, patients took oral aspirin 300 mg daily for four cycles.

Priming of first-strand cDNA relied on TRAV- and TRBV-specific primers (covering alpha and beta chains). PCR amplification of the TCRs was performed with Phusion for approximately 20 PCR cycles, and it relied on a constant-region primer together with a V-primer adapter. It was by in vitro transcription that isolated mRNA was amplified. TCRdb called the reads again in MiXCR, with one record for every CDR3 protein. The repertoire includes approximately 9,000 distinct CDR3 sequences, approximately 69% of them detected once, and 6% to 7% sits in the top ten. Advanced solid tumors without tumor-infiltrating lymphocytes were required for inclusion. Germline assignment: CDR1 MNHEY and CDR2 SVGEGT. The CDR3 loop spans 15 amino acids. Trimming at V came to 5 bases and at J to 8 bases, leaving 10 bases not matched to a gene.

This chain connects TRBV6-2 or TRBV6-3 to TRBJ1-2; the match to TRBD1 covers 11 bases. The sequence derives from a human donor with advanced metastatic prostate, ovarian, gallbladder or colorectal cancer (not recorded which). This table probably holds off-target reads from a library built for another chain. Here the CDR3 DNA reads TGTGCCAGCAGTGAACCGGGACAGGGGGTCCTCGGCTACACCTTC. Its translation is CASSEPGQGVLGYTF.